This T cell receptor (beta chain) is drawn from a study of naive and memory T cell subsets. Regarding the study as a whole: TCR abundance followed a power law differing between naive and memory subsets. A few larger clonotypes appeared in naive repertoires, especially CD8, possibly memory cells re-expressing CD45RA.

CMV status came from CD4+ IFNgamma after overnight CMV lysate stimulation. Four subsets defined by CD45RA and CD27 were sorted after CD3, CD4, CD8 and live/dead staining. The beta constant-region primer was an equimolar mix of two oligonucleotides covering TRBC1 and TRBC2. Nested alpha and beta constant-region primers with the SP2 primer drove four PCR rounds on ligated cDNA. TCRdb reprocessed the UMI-ligation and nested PCR reads via MiXCR and lists one record per CDR3 protein. The sample includes 150,000 or so distinct CDR3 sequences, 20% to 25% of them seen just once. V shed 4 bases and J shed 0 bases, with 15 bases lying between them. The CDR3 extends over 16 amino acids. The germline gives CDR1 SGHTA, CDR2 FQGNSA. For this clonotype: The antigen remains unidentified.

The clonotype comes from a human donor in good health. Sequencing was done on a sample of naive CD4+ T cells from blood. The chain recombines TRBV7-2 with TRBJ1-2, with D tentatively TRBD1 (6 bases). The CDR3 region is CASSSRPGGANYGYTF. The DNA for the CDR3 is TGTGCCAGCAGCTCTCGCCCGGGGGGCGCTAACTATGGCTACACCTTC.